A single sample gave rise to the 21 T cell receptor beta chains below, sequenced in a study of neurological immune-mediated disorders. MiXCR was run by TCRdb on the 5' RACE reads, yielding one entry per CDR3 protein. The repertoire holds tens of thousands of distinct CDR3 sequences, with under 6% as singletons. Sequencing was performed on CD4+ T cells from blood. The receptor source for this set is a woman aged 45 to 65 in good health.

This clonotype has ten or more counts. This rearrangement joins TRBV7-9 to TRBJ2-3; the D gene is possibly TRBD1 (6 bases). Germline CDR1 SEHNR, CDR2 FQNEAQ (reference sequence). V shed 5 bases and J shed 3 bases, with 15 bases lying between them. This CDR3 is built from 15 residues. The CDR3 is CASSPRGVWTDTQYF. CDR3 bases: TGTGCCAGCAGCCCCAGGGGAGTATGGACAGATACGCAGTATTTT.

This clonotype was seen repeatedly, ten times or more. CDR3 bases: TGTGCCAGCAGCTTACTGGGACAGGGAATCTATGGCTACACCTTC. This encodes CASSLLGQGIYGYTF. This sequence joins TRBV7-9 and TRBJ1-2, with TRBD1 matching over 9 bases. The CDR3 is 15 residues long. In germline, CDR1 is SEHNR, CDR2 FQNEAQ (reference sequence). Trimming took 2 bases from V and 4 from J; bases not matched to a gene: 5. Supplemented by reference TRBV7-9 and TRBJ1-2, the full variable domain reads DTGVSQNPRHKITKRGQNVTFRCDPISEHNRLYWYRQTLGQGPEFLTYFQNEAQLEKSRLLSDRFSAERPKGSFSTLEIQRTEQGDSAMYLCASSLLGQGIYGYTFGSGTRLTVV.

At least ten counts were recorded for this clonotype. This chain connects TRBV28 to TRBJ2-5; 7 bases match TRBD2. Germline CDR1 reads MDHEN; CDR2 reads SYDVKM. After removal of 5 bases from V and 1 base from J, the junction contained 4 bases not matched to a gene. The CDR3 sequence is 14 residues long. CDR3 bases: TGTGCCAGCAGTCCCTCGGGGGGCCAAGAGACCCAGTACTTC. This gives the protein CASSPSGGQETQYF.

This clonotype has a count of ten or more. CDR3 nucleotides: TGTGCCAGCAGTTACGGAGCGGGGCCTTCACATACGCAGTATTTT. It specifies CASSYGAGPSHTQYF. This rearrangement joins TRBV6-2 or TRBV6-3 to TRBJ2-3; 7 bases are shared with TRBD2. Germline values: CDR1 MNHEY, CDR2 SVGEGT. CDR3 size: 15 residues. Trimming removed 2 bases from V and 7 bases from J; junction bases left unmatched: 9.

This clonotype has ten or more counts. CDR3 region: CSARPLAGGLLRSEQFF. Here the CDR3 DNA reads TGCAGTGCTAGACCTCTAGCGGGAGGCCTCTTGAGAAGTGAGCAGTTCTTC. The V call is TRBV20-1, the J call TRBJ2-1, with 11 bases lining up with TRBD2. The CDR3 runs to 17 residues. The junction had 15 bases not matched to a gene; V was cut back by 2 bases and J by 9 bases. Germline CDR1 DFQATT, CDR2 SNEGSKA (reference sequence).

This clonotype was recorded at least ten times. The chain joins TRBV6-6 to TRBJ1-5, with TRBD1 as a possible D gene (5 bases). CDR3 length: 16 amino acids. Germline loops: CDR1 MNHNY, CDR2 SVGAGI (reference sequence). V was trimmed by 0 bases and J by 5 bases, leaving 14 bases between them. CDR3 bases: TGTGCCAGCAGTTACTCCCTGGGGGGAAAGTATCAGCCCCAGCATTTT. Translated, it gives CASSYSLGGKYQPQHF.

This clonotype has ten or more counts. V usage is TRBV9 and J usage is TRBJ2-3, with TRBD1 identical over 9 bases. Per the germline V gene, CDR1 is SGDLS and CDR2 is YYNGEE. This CDR3 has 13 residues. J lost 2 bases, V lost 10 bases, and 5 bases had no gene match. The CDR3 DNA reads TGTGCCGGGGGACAGGGCGTCACAGATACGCAGTATTTT. This sequence encodes CAGGQGVTDTQYF. The full variable domain, rest sourced from reference TRBV9 and TRBJ2-3, is DSGVTQTPKHLITATGQRVTLRCSPRSGDLSVYWYQQSLDQGLQFLIQYYNGEERAKGNILERFSAQQFPDLHSELNLSSLELGDSALYFCAGGQGVTDTQYFGPGTRLTVL.

The J gene is TRBJ2-7, the V gene TRBV18, with D possibly TRBD1 on 5 matching bases. The CDR3 is 15 residues long. With 2 bases removed from V and 4 bases from J, the gap between germline ends came to 15 bases. From germline, CDR1 is KGHSH and CDR2 LQKENI. CDR3: CASSPGGRPGYEQYF. The CDR3 DNA reads TGTGCCAGCTCACCAGGTGGACGTCCAGGGTACGAGCAGTACTTC. Full variable domain (outside the CDR3, taken from reference TRBV18 and TRBJ2-7): NAGVMQNPRHLVRRRGQEARLRCSPMKGHSHVYWYRQLPEEGLKFMVYLQKENIIDESGMPKERFSAEFPKEGPSILRIQQVVRGDSAAYFCASSPGGRPGYEQYFGPGTRLTVT.

At least ten counts were recorded for this clonotype. The chain is built from TRBV20-1 and TRBJ2-7; D remains unclear. The length of the CDR3 is 16 residues. The ends were cut back, 4 bases at V and 3 bases at J, with 22 bases in the middle. Germline V CDR1 and CDR2: DFQATT, SNEGSKA (reference sequence). CDR3 residues: CSATKGPSSSGYEQYF. The CDR3 DNA reads as TGCAGTGCTACTAAGGGCCCGTCATCCTCGGGCTACGAGCAGTACTTC.

This clonotype came up a few times. V is TRBV20-1 and J is TRBJ2-1; possible D gene TRBD2, 6 bases. From germline, CDR1 is DFQATT and CDR2 SNEGSKA (reference sequence). The CDR3 covers 16 residues. The V gene lost 1 base and the J gene lost 6 bases, with 19 bases spanning the gap. This CDR3 reads CSARGGAGSAPNEQFF. The CDR3 DNA reads TGCAGTGCTAGAGGGGGCGCGGGATCCGCCCCCAATGAGCAGTTCTTC.

This clonotype was recorded at least ten times. The chain links TRBV28 to TRBJ1-1; no definite D call. With 3 bases removed from V and 4 bases from J, the gap between germline ends came to 9 bases. The CDR3 spans 13 residues. Germline CDR1 reads MDHEN; CDR2 reads SYDVKM. CDR3 bases: TGTGCCAGCAGTTTGGTCAGGAGCACTGAAGCTTTCTTT. It specifies CASSLVRSTEAFF. The full variable domain, rest sourced from reference TRBV28 and TRBJ1-1, is DVKVTQSSRYLVKRTGEKVFLECVQDMDHENMFWYRQDPGLGLRLIYFSYDVKMKEKGDIPEGYSVSREKKERFSLILESASTNQTSMYLCASSLVRSTEAFFGQGTRLTVV.

This clonotype was detected ten times or more. This chain connects TRBV28 to TRBJ2-2, with D possibly being TRBD2 (6 bases). There are 15 residues in the CDR3. CDR1 and CDR2 from the germline V gene are MDHEN and SYDVKM. V lost 10 bases to trimming and J lost 4 bases, with 19 bases between them. CDR3 in DNA: TGTGCCAACCCGATGGTAGCGGTACTCACCGGGGAGCTGTTTTTT. Protein: CANPMVAVLTGELFF.

This clonotype has at least ten counts. The rearrangement uses TRBV6-6 and TRBJ1-2; D uncertain. Germline values: CDR1 MNHNY, CDR2 SVGAGI (reference sequence). This CDR3 contains 12 residues. With 5 bases removed from V and 7 bases from J, the gap between germline ends came to 11 bases. CDR3 residues: CASSPGSGGYTF. DNA of the CDR3: TGTGCCAGCAGTCCCGGTAGCGGTGGCTACACCTTC.

The chain links TRBV9 to TRBJ2-2, with a possible D match to TRBD1 (6 bases). The V gene's germline CDR1 is SGDLS and CDR2 YYNGEE. V was clipped by 3 bases and J by 6 bases, with 15 bases between them. The CDR3 runs 15 residues. The CDR3 DNA follows: TGTGCCAGCAGCGCCCAGGGGTGGCAGGCCGGGGAGCTGTTTTTT. Protein sequence: CASSAQGWQAGELFF. The variable domain in full, with the rest retrieved from reference TRBV9 and TRBJ2-2, is DSGVTQTPKHLITATGQRVTLRCSPRSGDLSVYWYQQSLDQGLQFLIQYYNGEERAKGNILERFSAQQFPDLHSELNLSSLELGDSALYFCASSAQGWQAGELFFGEGSRLTVL.

This clonotype was recorded many times. This sequence joins TRBV12-3 or TRBV12-4 and TRBJ2-7, with 9 bases that match TRBD2. The trim removed 3 bases at V and 2 bases at J, leaving 2 bases unmatched. CDR3 length: 14 residues. The CDR3 sequence is CASSLAGGAYEQYF. CDR3 DNA sequence: TGTGCCAGCAGTTTGGCGGGGGGGGCCTACGAGCAGTACTTC.

This clonotype was observed a handful of times. V and J are TRBV18 and TRBJ1-1; D unresolved. V was trimmed by 4 bases and J by 7 bases, leaving 13 bases between them. This CDR3 spans 13 amino acids. Germline V CDR1 and CDR2: KGHSH, LQKENI. The CDR3 DNA reads as TGTGCCAGCTCACTCTCCGACGGATATGAAGCTTTCTTT. This translates into CASSLSDGYEAFF.

This clonotype has at least ten counts. This sequence joins TRBV10-3 and TRBJ1-5; D unresolved. The CDR3 runs 15 residues. The V and J ends lost 3 bases and 0 bases respectively, with 9 bases between them. CDR1 ENHRY and CDR2 SYGVKD come from the germline V gene. CDR3 protein: CAISEGGNSNQPQHF. The CDR3 coding sequence is TGTGCCATCAGTGAAGGAGGAAATAGCAATCAGCCCCAGCATTTT.

This clonotype was found many times. The chain combines TRBV20-1 with TRBJ2-4; D remains ambiguous. This CDR3 has 15 residues. The germline CDR1 and CDR2 sequences are DFQATT and SNEGSKA (reference sequence). V was clipped by 5 bases and J by 0 bases, with 14 bases between them. The CDR3 nucleotides read TGCAGTGCTCTTGCTCTGGGTCGAGCCAAAAACATTCAGTACTTC. Its translation: CSALALGRAKNIQYF.

The sample holds many counts of this clonotype. V is TRBV29-1 and J is TRBJ1-2; D gene uncertain. Between the trimmed V and J ends, which lost 2 bases and 2 bases, there was a span of 12 bases. The CDR3 has 14 residues. Looked up from germline, CDR1 is SQVTM and CDR2 is ANQGSEA. The CDR3 sequence is CSVESSGSNYGYTF. CDR3 DNA sequence: TGCAGCGTTGAATCTTCGGGGTCGAACTATGGCTACACCTTC.

By sample share, this clonotype is medium-sized. The chain uses TRBV5-1 and TRBJ1-4; 7 bases line up with TRBD1. The V gene end was trimmed by 3 bases and the J gene end by 6 bases; junction bases not matched to a gene: 11. This CDR3 has 16 residues. Germline V gene data show CDR1 as SGHRS and CDR2 as YFSETQ. CDR3 amino acids: CASSSGDRAGDEKLFF. The CDR3 DNA reads as TGCGCCAGCAGCTCCGGCGACAGGGCAGGAGATGAAAAACTGTTTTTT.

This clonotype was seen ten or more times. The rearrangement joins TRBV20-1 to TRBJ1-6; no clear D gene. The CDR3 consists of 16 residues. CDR1 and CDR2 (germline): DFQATT, SNEGSKA (reference sequence). Deletions cut 0 bases from V and 5 bases from J, with 14 bases between. CDR3 in amino acids: CSARDFSGVNNSPLHF. For the CDR3, the DNA is TGCAGTGCTAGAGATTTCAGCGGAGTTAATAATTCACCCCTCCACTTT.